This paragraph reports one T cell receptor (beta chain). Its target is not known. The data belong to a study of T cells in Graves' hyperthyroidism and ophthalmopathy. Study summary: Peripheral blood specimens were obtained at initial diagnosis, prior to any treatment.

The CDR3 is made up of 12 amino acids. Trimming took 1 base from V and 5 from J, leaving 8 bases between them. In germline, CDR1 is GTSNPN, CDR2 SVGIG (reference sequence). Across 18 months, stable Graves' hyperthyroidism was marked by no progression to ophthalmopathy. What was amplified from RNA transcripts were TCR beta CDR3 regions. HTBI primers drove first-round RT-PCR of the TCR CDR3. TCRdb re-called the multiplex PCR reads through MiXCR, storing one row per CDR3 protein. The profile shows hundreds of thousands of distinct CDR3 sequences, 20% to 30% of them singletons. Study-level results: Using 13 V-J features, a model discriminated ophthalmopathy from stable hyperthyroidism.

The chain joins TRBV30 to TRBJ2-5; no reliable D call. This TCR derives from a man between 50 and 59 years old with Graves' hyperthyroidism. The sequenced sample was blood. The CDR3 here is CAWSGGHETQYF. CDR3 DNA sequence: TGTGCCTGGAGTGGGGGTCATGAGACCCAGTACTTC. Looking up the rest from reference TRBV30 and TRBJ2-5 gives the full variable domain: SQTIHQWPATLVQPVGSPLSLECTVEGTSNPNLYWYRQAAGRGLQLLFYSVGIGQISSEVPQNLSASRPQDRQFILSSKKLLLSDSGFYLCAWSGGHETQYFGPGTRLLVL.